This T cell receptor beta chain was found in a study of blood T cell repertoires in COVID-19. V was shortened by 1 base and J by 3 bases, with 4 bases between the two germline ends. The germline CDR1 and CDR2 sequences are MNHNS and SASEGT. This CDR3 has 12 amino acids. Libraries were prepared by immunoSEQ multiplex PCR; TCRdb keeps only in-frame clonotypes and omits some of them. The sample contains 210,000 or so clones, about 90% of which appear only once. The receptor's source is a man aged 35 to 55 with active or convalescent COVID-19. Sequenced material: peripheral blood. This chain connects TRBV6-1 to TRBJ2-7; D is unclear. Here the CDR3 reads CASSEGYYEQYF. CDR3 DNA sequence: TGTGCCAGCAGTGAAGGCTACTACGAGCAGTACTTC.